What follows describes a single TCR beta chain. These data originate in a study of T cell changes during pregnancy in multiple sclerosis. The table came from immunoSEQ multiplex PCR; TCRdb's copy has only in-frame clones and leaves some out. The table records approximately 110,000 clones, approximately 90% of them present only once. CDR3 length equals 18 residues. The trim removed 3 bases at V and 3 bases at J, leaving 11 bases unmatched. Germline V lookup: CDR1 KGHSH, CDR2 LQKENI. The sequenced sample was peripheral blood, obtained after pregnancy. The clonotype comes from a female donor with multiple sclerosis, enrolled in a pregnancy study. The J gene is TRBJ1-2, the V gene TRBV18; 12 nucleotides align to TRBD1. The CDR3 DNA reads as TGTGCCAGCTCACCCACGGGGACAGGGGGCGCTTCCGACTATGGCTACACCTTC. Amino acids: CASSPTGTGGASDYGYTF.